This T cell receptor (beta chain) was observed in a study of blood T cell repertoires in COVID-19. About the study: Researchers got acute and convalescent COVID-19 samples from the United States, Italy and Spain.

Self-reported history from a screening survey and questionnaire set each donor's cohort. CDR3 length: 15 amino acids. CDR1 and CDR2 (germline): LGHNT, FRNRAP. Deletions cut 5 bases from V and 2 bases from J, with 13 bases between. Here immunoSEQ multiplex PCR was the method, and the copy in TCRdb shows in-frame clones only, minus some. Of 210,000 or so clones in the sample, around 86% were seen once. V is TRBV12-5 and J is TRBJ2-1; D is possibly TRBD1 (5 bases). The sequencing sample was made of PBMCs or T cells enriched from blood (not recorded which). The clonotype was recovered from a woman aged 45 to 65 with acute COVID-19. The CDR3 protein is CASGPQVMPYNEQFF. CDR3 bases: TGTGCTAGTGGTCCACAGGTAATGCCCTACAATGAGCAGTTCTTC.